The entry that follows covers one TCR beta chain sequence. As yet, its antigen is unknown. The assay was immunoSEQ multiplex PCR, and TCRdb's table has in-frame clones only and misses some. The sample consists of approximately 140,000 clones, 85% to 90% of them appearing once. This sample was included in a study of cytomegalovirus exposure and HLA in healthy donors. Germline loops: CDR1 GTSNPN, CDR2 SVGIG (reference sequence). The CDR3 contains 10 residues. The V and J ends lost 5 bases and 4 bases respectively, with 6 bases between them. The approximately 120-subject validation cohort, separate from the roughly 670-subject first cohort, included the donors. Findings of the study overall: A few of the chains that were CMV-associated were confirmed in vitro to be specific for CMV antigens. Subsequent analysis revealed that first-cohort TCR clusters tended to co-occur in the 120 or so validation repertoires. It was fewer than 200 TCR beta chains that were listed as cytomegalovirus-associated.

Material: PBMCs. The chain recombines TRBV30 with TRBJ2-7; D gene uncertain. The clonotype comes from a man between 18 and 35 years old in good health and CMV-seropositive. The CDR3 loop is CAWGRYEQYF. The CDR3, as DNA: TGTGCCTGGGGCCGATACGAGCAGTACTTC.